This is a list of T cell receptor beta chains from one sample in a study of persistence of HIV-infected CD4 T cells. Profiled with immunoSEQ multiplex PCR; TCRdb holds only in-frame clones, not every one. Among just under 20,000 clones listed, 75% to 85% were seen once. No cognate antigen is known for these TCRs. This specimen was CD4+ T cells sorted from PBMCs after approximately 19-hour stimulation, taken from a patient who received antiretroviral therapy. These receptors came from an adult man with HIV who was CMV-seropositive. Each CDR3 is given with its conserved first and last residue. Fields, in order: clone size, D gene, V gene, J gene, CDR3 DNA, CDR3 protein. D genes are given only for firm matches. Not all rows give a size; the values are once, few, many and, for expanded clones, a class.

size: few; D: -; V: TRBV4-1; J: TRBJ1-5; DNA: TGCGCCAGCAGCTTCGAGATGGGGGCGCAGGATCAGCCCCAGCATTTT; CDR3: CASSFEMGAQDQPQHF
size: -; D: TRBD1; V: TRBV28; J: TRBJ1-3; DNA: TGTGCCAGCAGATCACAGGGGGTCTCTGGAAACACCATATATTTT; CDR3: CASRSQGVSGNTIYF
size: -; D: -; V: TRBV5-8; J: TRBJ2-3; DNA: TGTGCCAGCAGCTTGGCGCGACAGTTTACCACAGATACGCAGTATTTT; CDR3: CASSLARQFTTDTQYF
size: -; D: -; V: TRBV9; J: TRBJ1-4; DNA: TGCGCCAGCAGCGTCGGCGGGGAGGGGGGGAGGGCTAATGAAAAACTGTTTTTT; CDR3: CASSVGGEGGRANEKLFF
size: -; D: -; V: TRBV7-9; J: TRBJ2-1; DNA: TGTGCCAGCAGCTTTCAACGTCTAGAATCTCTAAGTGAGCAGTTCTTC; CDR3: CASSFQRLESLSEQFF
size: -; D: -; V: TRBV19; J: TRBJ1-1; DNA: TGTGCCAGTAGTAAAAGCAGGTGGGGCACTGAAGCTTTCTTT; CDR3: CASSKSRWGTEAFF
size: -; D: -; V: TRBV6-5; J: TRBJ1-5; DNA: TGTGCCAGCAGTTACTCGGGCAGCAACAATCAGCCCCAGCATTTT; CDR3: CASSYSGSNNQPQHF
size: -; D: TRBD1; V: TRBV27; J: TRBJ1-6; DNA: TGTGCCAGCAGTCTTCTGGGACAGGGAGGGAATTCACCCCTCCACTTT; CDR3: CASSLLGQGGNSPLHF
size: once; D: -; V: TRBV19; J: TRBJ2-7; DNA: TGTGCCAGTAGTATCAACATGGGGACCTACGAGCAGTACTTC; CDR3: CASSINMGTYEQYF
size: -; D: -; V: TRBV11-3; J: TRBJ2-5; DNA: TGTGCCAGCAGTTCCAGGGGGGTGAAGGGACAAGAGACCCAGTACTTC; CDR3: CASSSRGVKGQETQYF
size: -; D: TRBD2; V: TRBV10-3; J: TRBJ2-7; DNA: TGTGCCATCAGTGGCGGTAGCGGGGGGTTAGAGCAGTACTTC; CDR3: CAISGGSGGLEQYF
size: -; D: -; V: TRBV5-1; J: TRBJ2-2; DNA: TGCGCCAGCCGGTTAGGAGTCCCGAACACCGGGGAGCTGTTTTTT; CDR3: CASRLGVPNTGELFF
size: -; D: TRBD1; V: TRBV24-1; J: TRBJ1-6; DNA: TGTGCCACCAGTGATCCCCCGACAGGGAAGAGCTCCTATAATTCACCCCTCCACTTT; CDR3: CATSDPPTGKSSYNSPLHF
size: -; D: TRBD1; V: TRBV3-1/TRBV3-2; J: TRBJ2-2; DNA: TGTGCCAGTAGCCAGGCAGGGGGCACCGGGGAGCTGTTTTTT; CDR3: CASSQAGGTGELFF
size: few; D: -; V: TRBV9; J: TRBJ2-6; DNA: TGTGCCAGCAGCGCCCAGGGATCCGGGGCCAACGTCCTGACTTTC; CDR3: CASSAQGSGANVLTF
size: -; D: TRBD1; V: TRBV6-1; J: TRBJ1-5; DNA: TGTGCCAGCAGTGATCAGGGGGGGAGCTTTTATCAGCCCCAGCATTTT; CDR3: CASSDQGGSFYQPQHF
size: -; D: TRBD1; V: TRBV7-9; J: TRBJ1-2; DNA: TGTGCCAGCAGCCCCGGGACAGGGTCATCCTACACCTTC; CDR3: CASSPGTGSSYTF
size: -; D: TRBD2; V: TRBV2; J: TRBJ2-1; DNA: TGTGCCAGCATCTATAGTAGCGGGGGGTTCAATGAGCAGTTCTTC; CDR3: CASIYSSGGFNEQFF
size: -; D: TRBD2; V: TRBV4-2; J: TRBJ2-1; DNA: TGTGCCAGCAGCCGGGGGCTTGGGACTAGCGGGGTCAATGAGCAGTTCTTC; CDR3: CASSRGLGTSGVNEQFF
size: -; D: -; V: TRBV27; J: TRBJ2-6; DNA: TGTGCCAGCAGTTCTCCGCTTGCTGTCGCCACAGGGAGGGCTGGGGCCAACGTCCTGACTTTC; CDR3: CASSSPLAVATGRAGANVLTF
size: few; D: -; V: TRBV3-1/TRBV3-2; J: TRBJ2-3; DNA: TGTGCCAGCAGCCAATTGGCTGAGACGCAGTATTTT; CDR3: CASSQLAETQYF
size: -; D: -; V: TRBV30; J: TRBJ2-4; DNA: TGTGCCTGGAGTGTAGGCGGGGGCGGCAAAAACATTCAGTACTTC; CDR3: CAWSVGGGGKNIQYF
size: -; D: TRBD1; V: TRBV4-1; J: TRBJ1-5; DNA: TGCGCCAGCAGCCAGGGCTCCCGGGGGCAGGGGGCTTGGCAGCCCCAGCATTTT; CDR3: CASSQGSRGQGAWQPQHF
size: -; D: -; V: TRBV27; J: TRBJ1-5; DNA: TGTGCCAGCAGTTCCCCTGACAGGAATCAGCCCCAGCATTTT; CDR3: CASSSPDRNQPQHF
size: -; D: -; V: TRBV6-6; J: TRBJ1-6; DNA: TGTGCCAGCAGTTATCGAGAACCAGGGGTGGGTTCACCCCTCCACTTT; CDR3: CASSYREPGVGSPLHF
size: -; D: -; V: TRBV6-1; J: TRBJ1-5; DNA: TGTGCCAGCAGTGAAAATCAGCCCCAGCATTTT; CDR3: CASSENQPQHF
size: -; D: -; V: TRBV9; J: TRBJ2-7; DNA: TGTGCCAGCAGCGTAGTAGGGGGGAGCGAGCAGTACTTC; CDR3: CASSVVGGSEQYF
size: -; D: -; V: TRBV19; J: TRBJ2-2; DNA: TGTGCCAGTAGTACACAGGGTCCGAACACCGGGGAGCTGTTTTTT; CDR3: CASSTQGPNTGELFF
size: -; D: -; V: TRBV12-3/TRBV12-4; J: TRBJ2-7; DNA: TGTGCCAGCAGTTTAAACCAATTCTACGAGCAGTACTTC; CDR3: CASSLNQFYEQYF
size: -; D: -; V: TRBV19; J: TRBJ2-3; DNA: TGTGCCAGTAGTTTGACACCGAGCACAGATACGCAGTATTTT; CDR3: CASSLTPSTDTQYF
size: -; D: TRBD2; V: TRBV5-1; J: TRBJ2-1; DNA: TGCGCCAGCAGCCCCTGGGGCGGGGGGGGCGATGAGCAGTTCTTC; CDR3: CASSPWGGGGDEQFF
size: few; D: TRBD1; V: TRBV30; J: TRBJ1-2; DNA: TGTGCCTGGAGCTTGACAGGGGGCCCAAGCTCGGGCTATGGCTACACCTTC; CDR3: CAWSLTGGPSSGYGYTF
size: -; D: -; V: TRBV4-2; J: TRBJ1-2; DNA: TGTGCCAGCAGCCAAGGGCCGGGAGGGGAGATTGACTATGGCTACACCTTC; CDR3: CASSQGPGGEIDYGYTF
size: -; D: TRBD1; V: TRBV5-1; J: TRBJ2-2; DNA: TGCGCCAGCAGCCCGGGACAGGGGATCAACGGGGAGCTGTTTTTT; CDR3: CASSPGQGINGELFF
size: -; D: -; V: TRBV19; J: TRBJ2-4; DNA: TGTGCCAGTAGTCGAGGGGCTGCCAAAAACATTCAGTACTTC; CDR3: CASSRGAAKNIQYF
size: -; D: -; V: TRBV27; J: TRBJ1-5; DNA: TGTGCCAGCAGCCCCCAGGGGAACGGCAATCAGCCCCAGCATTTT; CDR3: CASSPQGNGNQPQHF
size: once; D: -; V: TRBV6-2/TRBV6-3; J: TRBJ1-2; DNA: TGTGCCAGCAGTCAACAAGACAGACCATCCTATGGCTACACCTTC; CDR3: CASSQQDRPSYGYTF
size: -; D: -; V: TRBV5-8; J: TRBJ1-5; DNA: TGTGCCAGCAGCTACTTACAGGGTTTGGAGCCCCAGCATTTT; CDR3: CASSYLQGLEPQHF
size: -; D: -; V: TRBV21-1; J: TRBJ2-2; DNA: TGTGCCAGCAGCAAAGCGCTCGACACCGGGGAGCTGTTTTTT; CDR3: CASSKALDTGELFF
size: -; D: -; V: TRBV6-5; J: TRBJ1-1; DNA: TGTGCCAGCATTACATCCACTGAAGCTTTCTTT; CDR3: CASITSTEAFF
size: -; D: TRBD1; V: TRBV19; J: TRBJ1-2; DNA: TGTGCCAGTAGTCACCAGGGGGAGGACGGCTACACCTTC; CDR3: CASSHQGEDGYTF
size: once; D: TRBD1; V: TRBV2; J: TRBJ2-7; DNA: TGTGCCAGCAATCTGGACAGGGTGGCCTACGAGCAGTACTTC; CDR3: CASNLDRVAYEQYF